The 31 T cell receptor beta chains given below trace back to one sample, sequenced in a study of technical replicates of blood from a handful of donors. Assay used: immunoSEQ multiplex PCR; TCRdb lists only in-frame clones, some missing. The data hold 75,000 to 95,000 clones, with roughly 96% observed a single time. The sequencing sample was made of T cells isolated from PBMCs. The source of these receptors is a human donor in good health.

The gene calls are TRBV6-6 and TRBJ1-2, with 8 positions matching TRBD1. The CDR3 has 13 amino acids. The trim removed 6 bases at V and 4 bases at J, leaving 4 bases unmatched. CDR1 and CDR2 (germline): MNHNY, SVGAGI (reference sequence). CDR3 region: CASSDDRGYGYTF. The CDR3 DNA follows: TGTGCCAGCAGCGATGACAGGGGCTATGGCTACACCTTC.

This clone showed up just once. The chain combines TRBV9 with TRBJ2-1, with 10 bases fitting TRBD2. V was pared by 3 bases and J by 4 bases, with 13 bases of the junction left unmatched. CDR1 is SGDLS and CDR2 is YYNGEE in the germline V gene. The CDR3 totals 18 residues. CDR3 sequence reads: CASSARTRAGGKYNEQFF. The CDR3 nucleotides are TGTGCCAGCAGCGCCCGCACTAGAGCGGGAGGGAAATACAATGAGCAGTTCTTC.

CDR3 nucleotides: TGTGCCAGCAGTGGGACCGGACAGGGAGGAAACACCATATATTTT. Encoded protein: CASSGTGQGGNTIYF. V gene TRBV2 combines with J gene TRBJ1-3; 8 bases fit TRBD1. Germline lookup yields CDR1 SNHLY and CDR2 FYNNEI. This CDR3 has 15 residues. V was clipped by 4 bases and J by 4 bases; unmatched bases: 6.

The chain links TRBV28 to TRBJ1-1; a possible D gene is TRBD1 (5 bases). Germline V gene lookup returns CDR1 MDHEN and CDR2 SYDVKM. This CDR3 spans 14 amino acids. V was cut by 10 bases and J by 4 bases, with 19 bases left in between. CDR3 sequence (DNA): TGTGCCATTAGGGCGGGGGTCTACGGCACTGAAGCTTTCTTT. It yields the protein CAIRAGVYGTEAFF.

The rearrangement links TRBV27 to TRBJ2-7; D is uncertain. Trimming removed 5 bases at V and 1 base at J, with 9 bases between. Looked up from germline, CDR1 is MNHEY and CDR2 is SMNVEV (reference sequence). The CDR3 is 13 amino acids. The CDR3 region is CASSTTVSYEQYF. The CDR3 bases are TGTGCCAGCAGTACAACAGTATCCTACGAGCAGTACTTC.

The CDR3 nucleotides read TGTGCCAGCAGTACAGGGACAGGAGGATCTGGAGAGACCCAGTACTTC. It yields the protein CASSTGTGGSGETQYF. This rearrangement joins TRBV27 to TRBJ2-5, with TRBD1 matching 8 bases. Germline assignment: CDR1 MNHEY and CDR2 SMNVEV (reference sequence). J was trimmed by 4 bases and V by 5 bases; bases with no gene match: 12. The CDR3 has 16 amino acids.

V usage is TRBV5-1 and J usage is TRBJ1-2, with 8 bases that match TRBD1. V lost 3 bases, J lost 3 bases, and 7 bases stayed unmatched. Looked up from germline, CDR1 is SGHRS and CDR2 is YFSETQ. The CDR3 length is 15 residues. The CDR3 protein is CASSWTQGADYGYTF. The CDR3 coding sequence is TGCGCCAGCAGCTGGACGCAGGGGGCGGACTATGGCTACACCTTC.

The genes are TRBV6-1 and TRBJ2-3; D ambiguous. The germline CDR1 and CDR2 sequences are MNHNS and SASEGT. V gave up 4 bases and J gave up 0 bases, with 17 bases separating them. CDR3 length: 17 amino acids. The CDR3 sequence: CASSVETSGPSTDTQYF. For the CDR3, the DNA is TGTGCCAGCAGTGTCGAGACATCTGGTCCTAGCACAGATACGCAGTATTTT.

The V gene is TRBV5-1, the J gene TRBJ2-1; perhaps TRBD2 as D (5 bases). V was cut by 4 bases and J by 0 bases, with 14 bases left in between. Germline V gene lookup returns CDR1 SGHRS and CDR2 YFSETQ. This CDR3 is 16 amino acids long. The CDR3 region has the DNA TGCGCCAGCAGCAGCGGACTGGGAAGCTCCTACAATGAGCAGTTCTTC. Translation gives CASSSGLGSSYNEQFF.

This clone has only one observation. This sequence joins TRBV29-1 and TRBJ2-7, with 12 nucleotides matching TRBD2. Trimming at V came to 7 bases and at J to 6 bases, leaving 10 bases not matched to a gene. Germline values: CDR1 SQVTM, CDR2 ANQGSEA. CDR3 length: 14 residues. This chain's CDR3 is CSAGTSGRKGEQYF. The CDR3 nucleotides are TGCAGCGCGGGGACTAGCGGGCGGAAGGGCGAGCAGTACTTC.

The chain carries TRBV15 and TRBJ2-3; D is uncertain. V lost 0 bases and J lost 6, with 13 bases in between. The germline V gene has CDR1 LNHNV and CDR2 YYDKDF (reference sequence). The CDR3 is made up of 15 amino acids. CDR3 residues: CATSRDFPSGDTQYF. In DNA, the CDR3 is TGTGCCACCAGCAGAGATTTTCCTTCCGGGGATACGCAGTATTTT.

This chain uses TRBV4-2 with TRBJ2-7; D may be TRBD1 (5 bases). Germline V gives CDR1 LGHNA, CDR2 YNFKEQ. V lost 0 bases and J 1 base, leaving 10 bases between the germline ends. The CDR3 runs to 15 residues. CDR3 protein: CASSQDPKGSYEQYF. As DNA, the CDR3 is TGTGCCAGCAGCCAAGATCCGAAGGGGTCCTACGAGCAGTACTTC.

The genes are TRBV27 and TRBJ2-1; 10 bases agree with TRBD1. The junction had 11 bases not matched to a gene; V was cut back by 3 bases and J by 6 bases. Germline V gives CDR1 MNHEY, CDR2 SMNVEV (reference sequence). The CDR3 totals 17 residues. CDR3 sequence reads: CASSFLGQGPRGNEQFF. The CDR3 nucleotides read TGTGCCAGCAGTTTTCTGGGACAGGGGCCCCGGGGCAATGAGCAGTTCTTC.

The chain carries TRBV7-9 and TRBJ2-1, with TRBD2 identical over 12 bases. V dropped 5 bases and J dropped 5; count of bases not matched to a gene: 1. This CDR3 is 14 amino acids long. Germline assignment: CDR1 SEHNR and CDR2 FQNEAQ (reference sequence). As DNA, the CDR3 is TGTGCCAGCAGCCGGACTAGCGGGGACAATGAGCAGTTCTTC. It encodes CASSRTSGDNEQFF.

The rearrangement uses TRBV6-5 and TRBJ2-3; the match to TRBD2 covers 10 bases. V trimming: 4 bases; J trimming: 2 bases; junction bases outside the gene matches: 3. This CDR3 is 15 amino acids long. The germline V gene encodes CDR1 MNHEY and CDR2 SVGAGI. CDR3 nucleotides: TGTGCCAGCAGTTCGGGGACTAGCGCCACAGATACGCAGTATTTT. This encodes CASSSGTSATDTQYF.

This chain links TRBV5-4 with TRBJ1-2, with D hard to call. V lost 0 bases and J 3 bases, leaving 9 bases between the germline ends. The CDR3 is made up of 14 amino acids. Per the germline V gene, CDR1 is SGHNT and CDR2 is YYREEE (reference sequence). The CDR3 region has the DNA TGTGCCAGCAGCTTGGTAACTCGGGACTATGGCTACACCTTC. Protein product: CASSLVTRDYGYTF.

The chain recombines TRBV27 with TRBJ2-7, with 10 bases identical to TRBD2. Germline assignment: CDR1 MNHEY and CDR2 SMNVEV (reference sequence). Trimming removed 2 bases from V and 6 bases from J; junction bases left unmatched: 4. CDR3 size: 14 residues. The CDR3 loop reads CASSLSGRAFEQYF. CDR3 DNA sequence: TGTGCCAGCAGTTTAAGCGGGAGGGCCTTCGAGCAGTACTTC.

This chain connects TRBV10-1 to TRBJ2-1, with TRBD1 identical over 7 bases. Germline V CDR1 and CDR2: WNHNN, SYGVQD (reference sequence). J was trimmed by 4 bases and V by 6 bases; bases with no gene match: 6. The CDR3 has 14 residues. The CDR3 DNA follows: TGCGCCAGCAGCGGGACAGCGCCTTACAATGAGCAGTTCTTC. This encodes CASSGTAPYNEQFF.

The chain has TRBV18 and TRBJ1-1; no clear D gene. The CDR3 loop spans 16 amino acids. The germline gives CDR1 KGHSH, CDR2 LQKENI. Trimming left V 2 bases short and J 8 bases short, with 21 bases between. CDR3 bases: TGTGCCAGCTCACCAAAGAACAGAAACGGTGGGAGCGAAGCTTTCTTT. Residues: CASSPKNRNGGSEAFF.

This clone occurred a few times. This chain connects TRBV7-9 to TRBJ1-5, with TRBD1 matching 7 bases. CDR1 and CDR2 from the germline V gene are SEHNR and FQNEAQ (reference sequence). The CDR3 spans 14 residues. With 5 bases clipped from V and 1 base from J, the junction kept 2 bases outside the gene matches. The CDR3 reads CASSKGASNQPQHF. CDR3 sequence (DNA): TGTGCCAGCAGCAAGGGGGCCAGCAATCAGCCCCAGCATTTT. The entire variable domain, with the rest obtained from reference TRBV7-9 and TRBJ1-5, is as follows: DTGVSQNPRHKITKRGQNVTFRCDPISEHNRLYWYRQTLGQGPEFLTYFQNEAQLEKSRLLSDRFSAERPKGSFSTLEIQRTEQGDSAMYLCASSKGASNQPQHFGDGTRLSIL.

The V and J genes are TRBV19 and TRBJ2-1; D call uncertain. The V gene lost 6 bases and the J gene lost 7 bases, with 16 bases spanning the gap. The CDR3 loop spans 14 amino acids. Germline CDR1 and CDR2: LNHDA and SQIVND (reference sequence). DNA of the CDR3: TGTGCCAGTAGCGCTAGAGACGGTCGGAATGAGCAGTTCTTC. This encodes CASSARDGRNEQFF.

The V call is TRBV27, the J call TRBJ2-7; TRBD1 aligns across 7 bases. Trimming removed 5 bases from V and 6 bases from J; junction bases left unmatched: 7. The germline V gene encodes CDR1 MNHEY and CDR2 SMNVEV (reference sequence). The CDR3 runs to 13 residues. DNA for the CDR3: TGTGCCAGCAGTGACAGGGTACAATTCGAGCAGTACTTC. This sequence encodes CASSDRVQFEQYF.

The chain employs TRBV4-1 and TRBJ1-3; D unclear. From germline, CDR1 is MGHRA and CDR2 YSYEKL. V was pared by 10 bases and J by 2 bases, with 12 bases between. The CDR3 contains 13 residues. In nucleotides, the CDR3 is TGCGCCACCTCGCTAGCGGCTGGAAACACCATATATTTT. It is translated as CATSLAAGNTIYF.

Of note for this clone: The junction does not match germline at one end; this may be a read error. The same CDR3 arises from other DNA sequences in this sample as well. Here the CDR3 DNA reads TGTGCCAGTAACACGGGACTAGCGGGATCGGGGGACTACGAGCAGTACTTT. Its translation is CASNTGLAGSGDYEQYF. The chain is built from TRBV27 and TRBJ2-7, with 13 positions matching TRBD2. Germline V CDR1 and CDR2: MNHEY, SMNVEV (reference sequence). The CDR3 loop spans 17 amino acids.

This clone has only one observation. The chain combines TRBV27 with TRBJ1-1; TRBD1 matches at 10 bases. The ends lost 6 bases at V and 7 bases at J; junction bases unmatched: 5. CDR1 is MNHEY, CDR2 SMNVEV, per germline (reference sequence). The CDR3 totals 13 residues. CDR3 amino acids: CASRRTGGGEAFF. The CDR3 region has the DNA TGTGCCAGCAGAAGGACAGGGGGAGGTGAAGCTTTCTTT.

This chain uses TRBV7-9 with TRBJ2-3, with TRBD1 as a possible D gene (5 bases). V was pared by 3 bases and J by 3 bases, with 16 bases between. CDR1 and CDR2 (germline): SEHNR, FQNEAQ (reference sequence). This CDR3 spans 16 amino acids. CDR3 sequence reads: CASSFQGPMGTDTQYF. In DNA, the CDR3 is TGTGCCAGCAGCTTCCAGGGTCCCATGGGAACAGATACGCAGTATTTT.

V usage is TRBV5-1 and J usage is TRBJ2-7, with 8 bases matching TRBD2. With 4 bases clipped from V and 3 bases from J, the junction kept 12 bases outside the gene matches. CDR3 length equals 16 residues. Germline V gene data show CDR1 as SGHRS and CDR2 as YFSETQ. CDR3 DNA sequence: TGCGCCAGCAGCCCGGGGGGGTCTAGCGGAAACTACGAGCAGTACTTC. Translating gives CASSPGGSSGNYEQYF.

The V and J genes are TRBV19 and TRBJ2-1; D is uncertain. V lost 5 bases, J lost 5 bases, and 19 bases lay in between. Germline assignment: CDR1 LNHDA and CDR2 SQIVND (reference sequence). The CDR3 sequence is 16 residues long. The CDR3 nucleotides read TGTGCCAGTAGTTCCCTAGGTCGGCCCAAGAACAATGAGCAGTTCTTC. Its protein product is CASSSLGRPKNNEQFF.

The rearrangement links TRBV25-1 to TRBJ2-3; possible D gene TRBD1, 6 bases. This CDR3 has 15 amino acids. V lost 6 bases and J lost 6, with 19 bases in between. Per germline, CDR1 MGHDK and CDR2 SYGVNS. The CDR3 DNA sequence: TGTGCCAGCAGCGATCCAGGGGCGTCGTGGGATACGCAGTATTTT. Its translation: CASSDPGASWDTQYF.

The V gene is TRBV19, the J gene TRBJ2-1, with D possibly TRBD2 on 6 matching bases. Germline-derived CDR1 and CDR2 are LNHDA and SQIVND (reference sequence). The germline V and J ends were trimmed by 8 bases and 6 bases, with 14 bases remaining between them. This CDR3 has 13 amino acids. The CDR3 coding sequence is TGTGCCAGTCGCTTTGGGGGGTCCAATGAGCAGTTCTTC. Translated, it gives CASRFGGSNEQFF.

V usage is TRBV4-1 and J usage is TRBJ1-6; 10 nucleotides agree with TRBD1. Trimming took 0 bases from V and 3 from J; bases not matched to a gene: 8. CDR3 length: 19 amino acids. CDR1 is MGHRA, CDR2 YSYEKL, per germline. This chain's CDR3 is CASSQDSRQGAVYNSPLHF. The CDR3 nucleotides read TGCGCCAGCAGCCAAGATAGTAGACAGGGGGCGGTCTATAATTCACCCCTCCACTTT.